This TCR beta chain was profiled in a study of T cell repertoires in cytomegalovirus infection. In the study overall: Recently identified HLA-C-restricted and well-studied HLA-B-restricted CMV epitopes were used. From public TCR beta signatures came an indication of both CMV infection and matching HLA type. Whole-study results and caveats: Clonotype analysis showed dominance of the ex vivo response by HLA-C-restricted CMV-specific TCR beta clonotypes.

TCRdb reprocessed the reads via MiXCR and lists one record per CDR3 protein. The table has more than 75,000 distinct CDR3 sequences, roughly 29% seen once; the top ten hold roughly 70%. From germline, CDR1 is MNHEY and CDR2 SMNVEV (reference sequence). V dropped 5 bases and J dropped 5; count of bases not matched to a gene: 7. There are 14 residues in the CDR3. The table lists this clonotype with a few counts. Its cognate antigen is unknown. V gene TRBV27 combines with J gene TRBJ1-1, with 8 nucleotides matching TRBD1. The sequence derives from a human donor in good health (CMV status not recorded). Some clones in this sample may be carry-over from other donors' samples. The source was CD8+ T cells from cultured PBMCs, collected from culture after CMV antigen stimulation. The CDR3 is CASSDQTGGTEAFF. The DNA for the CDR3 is TGTGCCAGCAGTGACCAAACAGGGGGGACTGAAGCTTTCTTT.